This T cell receptor beta chain is drawn from a study of beta chain features in type 1 diabetes. The isolated RNA, all of it, was reverse transcribed, so expressed TCRB transcripts were what got sequenced. TCRdb keeps only in-frame clones here, not all; method: immunoSEQ multiplex PCR. Among 810,000 or so clones listed, roughly a sixth were seen once. The CDR3 covers 16 residues. With 4 bases clipped from V and 3 bases from J, the junction kept 7 bases outside the gene matches. CDR1 and CDR2 (germline): SGHRS, YFSETQ. The chain recombines TRBV5-1 with TRBJ2-1, with 10 bases matching TRBD2. Material for sequencing was naive CD4+ T cells from blood. The receptor was isolated from a woman under 30 in good health. The CDR3 loop is CASSRPGLAFYNEQFF. The CDR3 DNA is TGCGCCAGCAGCCGACCGGGACTAGCGTTCTACAATGAGCAGTTCTTC.